This T cell receptor (beta chain) was sequenced in a study of identical twins. Points from the study as a whole: Conclusions leaned on cross-sectional statistical analysis and did not track the same donors over time. The more abundant beta clonotypes in cord blood had fewer insertions, and memory repertoires did not show this.

CDR3 length equals 14 residues. J lost 4 bases, V lost 5 bases, and 7 bases had no gene match. Template switching (which added a universal primer site) was used, and cDNA carried unique molecular identifiers. TCRdb re-called the 5' RACE reads with MiXCR, one entry per CDR3 protein. The table lists 1.5 million to 2 million distinct CDR3 sequences, under 35% of them singletons. In regard to this clonotype: Its specificity is unknown.

This chain connects TRBV12-3 or TRBV12-4 to TRBJ1-2; TRBD1 matches at 7 bases. The receptor's source is a newborn girl in good health. The sequenced sample consisted of cord blood. The CDR3 sequence: CASSPGQVAYGYTF. CDR3 coding DNA: TGTGCCAGCAGTCCCGGACAGGTGGCCTATGGCTACACCTTC.